What follows is one T cell receptor (beta chain) and its context. Per the study methods: Estimated nucleated cell counts came from reference gene primer amplification. Sequencing was performed with immunoSEQ multiplex PCR; in TCRdb, only in-frame clones are kept and a portion is missing. V and J calls and clone size come straight from that table; D and trimming were deduced from the DNA. The sample yields approximately 240,000 clones, 80% to 95% seen once. The sample originates from a study of blood T cell repertoires in COVID-19. Sequenced material: PBMCs or T cells enriched from blood (not recorded which). The receptor comes from a woman aged 18-35 years who had recovered from COVID-19.

CDR3: CASSSMTVNTEAFF. The CDR3 coding sequence is TGCGCCAGCAGCTCAATGACAGTGAACACTGAAGCTTTCTTT. V gene TRBV5-1 combines with J gene TRBJ1-1; a possible D gene is TRBD1 (5 bases). Per germline, CDR1 SGHRS and CDR2 YFSETQ. The V gene lost 3 bases and the J gene lost 0 bases, with 9 bases spanning the gap. The CDR3 sequence is 14 residues long. Full variable domain (rest looked up from reference TRBV5-1 and TRBJ1-1): KAGVTQTPRYLIKTRGQQVTLSCSPISGHRSVSWYQQTPGQGLQFLFEYFSETQRNKGNFPGRFSGRQFSNSRSEMNVSTLELGDSALYLCASSSMTVNTEAFFGQGTRLTVV.